Detailed here is one TCR beta chain. This clone has only one observation. Its cognate antigen has yet to be identified. Base quality data are lacking; no much larger clone is found one base away. The library was prepared using the immunoSEQ multiplex PCR assay. This immuneACCESS table, as held by TCRdb, lists in-frame sequences with V and J called but not all clones. Of the missing ones, under half trace to an unresolved V gene in checked studies; the others have no known cause. This sample is represented by around 80,000 clones; around 86% of them were singletons. The ten top clones hold 0.75% to 0.95% of the sample. These data belong to a study of radiotherapy plus CTLA-4 blockade in lung cancer (dated 2018 in TCRdb). About the investigation overall: Objective responses were observed in around 20% of enrolled patients, and disease control was achieved in roughly 30%. Summary of the overall study and its limitations: TCR clones derived from tumors expanded in peripheral blood after treatment with radiotherapy and ipilimumab. Early dynamic changes in blood T cell clones, together with increased serum interferon-beta after radiation, were reported as the strongest predictors of response.

Trimming accounts for 4 bases at V and 1 base at J, while the number of junction bases matched to no gene is 4. From the cysteine up to the phenylalanine, the CDR3 has a length of 14 residues. CDR3 DNA is the only sequence kept; it has 42 bases, read in frame from the first base. The germline V gene yields SQVTM for CDR1 and ANQGSEA for CDR2. In this study, focal radiation therapy paired with CTLA-4 blockade (ipilimumab) was tested in patients who had chemo-refractory metastatic non-small-cell lung cancer. The sample here was peripheral blood, taken from a patient treated with radiotherapy plus ipilimumab. This chain is built from TRBV29-1 and TRBJ2-7, and TRBD2 aligns with 10 junction nucleotides. The origin of this receptor is a human donor with non-small cell lung cancer who had stable disease on radiotherapy plus ipilimumab. The CDR3 protein sequence reads: CSVGWTSGSYEQYF. At the DNA level, the sequence is TGCAGCGTTGGGTGGACTAGCGGATCCTACGAGCAGTACTTC.